This TCR beta chain came from a study of CD8 T cells in ankylosing spondylitis. In germline, CDR1 is SGHTA, CDR2 FQGNSA. V was clipped by 2 bases and J by 2 bases, with 15 bases between them. This CDR3 contains 16 residues. Regarding the study as a whole: One TCR beta motif, made up of seven to nine highly homologous variants, appeared characteristic of ankylosing spondylitis blood. Enrichment of disease-linked clones was reportedly significant in matched ankylosing spondylitis synovial fluid.

This clonotype was seen repeatedly, ten times or more. Its target is not known. TCRdb processed the 5' RACE reads anew with MiXCR; each CDR3 protein has one entry. Of around 300,000 distinct CDR3 sequences listed, around a tenth are singletons. Sequencing was carried out using blood, either unsorted or a sorted T cell fraction (not recorded which). The sequence was collected from a female donor with ankylosing spondylitis or in good health (not recorded which). The V call is TRBV7-2, the J call TRBJ2-5, with a possible D match to TRBD2 (6 bases). The CDR3 reads CASSLMSGTSQETQYF. The CDR3, as DNA: TGTGCCAGCAGCTTAATGTCCGGGACTTCGCAAGAGACCCAGTACTTC. The variable domain in full, completed from reference TRBV7-2 and TRBJ2-5, reads GAGVSQSPSNKVTEKGKDVELRCDPISGHTALYWYRQSLGQGLEFLIYFQGNSAPDKSGLPSDRFSAERTGGSVSTLTIQRTQQEDSAVYLCASSLMSGTSQETQYFGPGTRLLVL.